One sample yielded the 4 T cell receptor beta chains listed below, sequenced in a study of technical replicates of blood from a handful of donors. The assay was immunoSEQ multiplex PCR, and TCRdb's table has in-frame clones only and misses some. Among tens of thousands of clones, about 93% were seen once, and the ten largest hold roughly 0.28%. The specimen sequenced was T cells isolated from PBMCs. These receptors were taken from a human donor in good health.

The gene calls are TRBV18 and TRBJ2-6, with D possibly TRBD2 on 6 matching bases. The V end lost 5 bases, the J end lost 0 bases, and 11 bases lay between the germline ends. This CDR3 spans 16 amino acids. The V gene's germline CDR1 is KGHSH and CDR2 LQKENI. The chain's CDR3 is CASSVAVLSGANVLTF. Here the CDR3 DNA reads TGTGCCAGCTCAGTAGCGGTGCTCTCTGGGGCCAACGTCCTGACTTTC. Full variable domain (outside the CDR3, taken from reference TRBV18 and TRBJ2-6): NAGVMQNPRHLVRRRGQEARLRCSPMKGHSHVYWYRQLPEEGLKFMVYLQKENIIDESGMPKERFSAEFPKEGPSILRIQQVVRGDSAAYFCASSVAVLSGANVLTFGAGSRLTVL.

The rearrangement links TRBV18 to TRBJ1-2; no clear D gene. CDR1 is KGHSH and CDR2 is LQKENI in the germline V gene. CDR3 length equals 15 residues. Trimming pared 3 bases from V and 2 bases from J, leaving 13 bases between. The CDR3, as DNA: TGTGCCAGCTCACCGCGCAGTTGGGAGAACTATGGCTACACCTTC. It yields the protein CASSPRSWENYGYTF.

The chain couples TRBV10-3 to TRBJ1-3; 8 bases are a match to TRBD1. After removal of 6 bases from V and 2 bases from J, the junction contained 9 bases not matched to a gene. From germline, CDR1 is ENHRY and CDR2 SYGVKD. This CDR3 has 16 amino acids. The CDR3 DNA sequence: TGTGCCATCAGCGATCTCAAACAGGGGGCTGGAAACACCATATATTTT. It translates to CAISDLKQGAGNTIYF.

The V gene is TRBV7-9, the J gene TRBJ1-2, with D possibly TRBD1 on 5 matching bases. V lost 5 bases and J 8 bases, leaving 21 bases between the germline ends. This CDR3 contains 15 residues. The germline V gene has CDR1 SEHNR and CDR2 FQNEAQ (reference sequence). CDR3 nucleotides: TGTGCCAGCAGCACCCTGACAGTGGGGTACAGGGGCTACACCTTC. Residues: CASSTLTVGYRGYTF.